Listed below are T cell receptor beta chains from one sample, sequenced in a study of blood T cell repertoires in COVID-19. Sequencing was performed with immunoSEQ multiplex PCR; in TCRdb, only in-frame clones are kept and a portion is missing. The sample contains roughly 57,000 clones, over 70% of which appear only once. The sample taken for sequencing was peripheral blood. The receptors come from a man aged 55 to 70 with acute or convalescent COVID-19. CDR3s include the opening cysteine and the closing phenylalanine or tryptophan. D genes are given only for firm matches. Where a row states a size, it is once, few, many or the class of an expanded clone; other rows omit it.

j_call: TRBJ1-1
d_call: TRBD1
clone_size: .
v_call: TRBV7-3
cdr3_nt: TGTGCCAGCAGCCGAGGGCGGGACAGGGAGCAAGCTTTCTTT
cdr3_aa: CASSRGRDREQAFF

j_call: TRBJ1-2
d_call: .
clone_size: .
v_call: TRBV19
cdr3_nt: TGTGCCAGTAGCCCCCTTCCTGTCGGGTCGTATGGCTACACCTTC
cdr3_aa: CASSPLPVGSYGYTF

j_call: TRBJ2-5
d_call: TRBD2
clone_size: .
v_call: TRBV7-2
cdr3_nt: TGTGCCAGCAGCTTTCCGGGACTAACGGAGACCCAGTACTTC
cdr3_aa: CASSFPGLTETQYF

j_call: TRBJ1-2
d_call: .
clone_size: .
v_call: TRBV6-4
cdr3_nt: TGTGCCAGCACAGTCGGGGGGAGTGAGGGCTACACCTTC
cdr3_aa: CASTVGGSEGYTF

j_call: TRBJ2-5
d_call: TRBD2
clone_size: .
v_call: TRBV19
cdr3_nt: TGTGCCAGCCAGATGGTGGCGGGGGGGCCGCAGACCCAGTACTTC
cdr3_aa: CASQMVAGGPQTQYF

j_call: TRBJ2-7
d_call: TRBD1
clone_size: .
v_call: TRBV4-2
cdr3_nt: TGTGCCAGCAGCCAAGGGTTCTCCGGGACAGGGGGCTACGAGCAGTACTTC
cdr3_aa: CASSQGFSGTGGYEQYF

j_call: TRBJ1-2
d_call: .
clone_size: .
v_call: TRBV27
cdr3_nt: TGTGCCAGCAGTTCCGGTCCGTCCGAATCTGGCTACACCTTC
cdr3_aa: CASSSGPSESGYTF

j_call: TRBJ1-2
d_call: TRBD1
clone_size: .
v_call: TRBV19
cdr3_nt: TGTGCCAGTAGTTCCCCCGCGACAGGGTCTAACTATGGCTACACCTTC
cdr3_aa: CASSSPATGSNYGYTF

j_call: TRBJ2-5
d_call: TRBD2
clone_size: .
v_call: TRBV7-8
cdr3_nt: TGTGCCAGCAGTCCCGCCGGGACTAGCGTCCTGGAGACCCAGTACTTC
cdr3_aa: CASSPAGTSVLETQYF

j_call: TRBJ1-2
d_call: .
clone_size: .
v_call: TRBV4-1
cdr3_nt: TGCGCCAGCAGCCAAAACACGGATCGGAGCGGCTACACCTTC
cdr3_aa: CASSQNTDRSGYTF

j_call: TRBJ2-5
d_call: .
clone_size: .
v_call: TRBV7-3
cdr3_nt: TGTGCCAGCAGCTTAACAGAGGGGACCCAGTACTTC
cdr3_aa: CASSLTEGTQYF

j_call: TRBJ1-3
d_call: .
clone_size: .
v_call: TRBV28
cdr3_nt: TGTGCCAGCAGTTTATTCCCGGGAAACACCATATATTTT
cdr3_aa: CASSLFPGNTIYF

j_call: TRBJ2-5
d_call: .
clone_size: .
v_call: TRBV14
cdr3_nt: TGTGCCAGCAGCCAAGACCCTAGATGGGACAACCGGGCCAGGGAGACCCAGTACTTC
cdr3_aa: CASSQDPRWDNRARETQYF

j_call: TRBJ2-2
d_call: TRBD1
clone_size: .
v_call: TRBV11-1
cdr3_nt: TGTGCCAGCAGGGGACAGGGGGCAATTAACACCGGGGAGCTGTTTTTT
cdr3_aa: CASRGQGAINTGELFF

j_call: TRBJ1-1
d_call: TRBD1
clone_size: .
v_call: TRBV7-7
cdr3_nt: TGTGCCAGCAGCCAAGGACCGCTCAGGGGGTTGAACACTGAAGCTTTCTTT
cdr3_aa: CASSQGPLRGLNTEAFF

j_call: TRBJ1-2
d_call: TRBD1
clone_size: .
v_call: TRBV5-1
cdr3_nt: TGCGCCAGCAAGACAGGGACCGGCTACACCTTC
cdr3_aa: CASKTGTGYTF

j_call: TRBJ1-2
d_call: .
clone_size: .
v_call: TRBV6-1
cdr3_nt: TGTGCCAGCAGTGAACCGTTTGTGGGCTACACCTTC
cdr3_aa: CASSEPFVGYTF

j_call: TRBJ1-5
d_call: .
clone_size: .
v_call: TRBV11-2
cdr3_nt: TGTGCCAGCAGCTTAGATGGGGCAAGTCAGCCCCAGCATTTT
cdr3_aa: CASSLDGASQPQHF

j_call: TRBJ2-2
d_call: .
clone_size: .
v_call: TRBV7-2
cdr3_nt: TGTGCCAGCAGCCCGGGGGTAGACACCGGGGAGCTGTTTTTT
cdr3_aa: CASSPGVDTGELFF

j_call: TRBJ2-7
d_call: TRBD2
clone_size: .
v_call: TRBV24-1
cdr3_nt: TGTGCCACCAGTGACCCTGGAGCGGGGACGGGGTCCTACGAGCAGTACTTC
cdr3_aa: CATSDPGAGTGSYEQYF

j_call: TRBJ1-1
d_call: TRBD1
clone_size: .
v_call: TRBV29-1
cdr3_nt: TGCAGCGTTGGTGGGCTGACAGGGGAGGACACTGAAGCTTTCTTT
cdr3_aa: CSVGGLTGEDTEAFF

j_call: TRBJ2-5
d_call: .
clone_size: .
v_call: TRBV5-1
cdr3_nt: TGCGCCAGCAGCTTCGCAGAGGGCTCGAGGGAGACCCAGTACTTC
cdr3_aa: CASSFAEGSRETQYF

j_call: TRBJ1-5
d_call: .
clone_size: .
v_call: TRBV12-5
cdr3_nt: TGTGCTAGTGGTCTAGGGGAGGATCGGCCCCAGCATTTT
cdr3_aa: CASGLGEDRPQHF

j_call: TRBJ2-2
d_call: TRBD1
clone_size: .
v_call: TRBV9
cdr3_nt: TGTGCCAGCAGCCCCAGGACAGGGTTTGTCACCGGGGAGCTGTTTTTT
cdr3_aa: CASSPRTGFVTGELFF

j_call: TRBJ2-6
d_call: .
clone_size: .
v_call: TRBV11-2
cdr3_nt: TGTGCCAGCAGCGCGGGGAAAAGCTCTGGGGCCAACGTCCTGACTTTC
cdr3_aa: CASSAGKSSGANVLTF

j_call: TRBJ2-5
d_call: TRBD2
clone_size: .
v_call: TRBV7-2
cdr3_nt: TGTGCCAGCAGCTCTCTAGCGGGGGGGCCCAAGACCCAGTACTTC
cdr3_aa: CASSSLAGGPKTQYF

j_call: TRBJ1-1
d_call: .
clone_size: .
v_call: TRBV29-1
cdr3_nt: TGCAGCGTCAGGGGTCAGGGTGCGGACACTGAAGCTTTCTTT
cdr3_aa: CSVRGQGADTEAFF

j_call: TRBJ2-1
d_call: .
clone_size: .
v_call: TRBV6-5
cdr3_nt: TGTGCCCACTATCAGGCAGGGTCCTACAATGAGCAGTTCTTC
cdr3_aa: CAHYQAGSYNEQFF

j_call: TRBJ2-7
d_call: .
clone_size: few
v_call: TRBV21-1
cdr3_nt: TGTGCCAGCAGCAAACGGGACAGGGGGACGATTTCTGCCTACGAGCAGTACTTC
cdr3_aa: CASSKRDRGTISAYEQYF

j_call: TRBJ2-5
d_call: TRBD1
clone_size: .
v_call: TRBV5-1
cdr3_nt: TGCGCCAGCAGCTCCAGGCGCGGACAGGAGAGAGAAGAGACCCAGTACTTC
cdr3_aa: CASSSRRGQEREETQYF

j_call: TRBJ2-1
d_call: TRBD2
clone_size: once
v_call: TRBV27
cdr3_nt: TGTGCCAGCAGTAGCCGACTAGCGGTCTCCTACAATGAGCAGTTCTTC
cdr3_aa: CASSSRLAVSYNEQFF

j_call: TRBJ1-5
d_call: TRBD1
clone_size: .
v_call: TRBV28
cdr3_nt: TGTGCCAGCAGTCCCCGACAGGGTTTTGGCAATCAGCCCCAGCATTTT
cdr3_aa: CASSPRQGFGNQPQHF

j_call: TRBJ1-1
d_call: .
clone_size: .
v_call: TRBV7-9
cdr3_nt: TGTGCCAGCAGCCCGACTGGGGCTTTCTTT
cdr3_aa: CASSPTGAFF

j_call: TRBJ1-3
d_call: .
clone_size: .
v_call: TRBV29-1
cdr3_nt: TGCAGCGTTTCAGGGGCCCCACCTCTTGGAAACACCATATATTTT
cdr3_aa: CSVSGAPPLGNTIYF

j_call: TRBJ2-1
d_call: .
clone_size: .
v_call: TRBV2
cdr3_nt: TGTGCCAGCGAGTATGCGATCGGTGAGCAGTTCTTC
cdr3_aa: CASEYAIGEQFF

j_call: TRBJ1-1
d_call: .
clone_size: .
v_call: TRBV2
cdr3_nt: TGTGCCAGCACAGCACTCCCGACAGTGATGAACACTGAAGCTTTCTTT
cdr3_aa: CASTALPTVMNTEAFF

j_call: TRBJ2-3
d_call: .
clone_size: .
v_call: TRBV4-1
cdr3_nt: TGCGCCAGCAGCCTCGAGCCTCGTAGCACAGATACGCAGTATTTT
cdr3_aa: CASSLEPRSTDTQYF

j_call: TRBJ2-5
d_call: .
clone_size: once
v_call: TRBV30
cdr3_nt: TGTGCCTGGAGTTACCCCGACAGGCGCGGGACCCAGTACTTC
cdr3_aa: CAWSYPDRRGTQYF

j_call: TRBJ2-4
d_call: .
clone_size: .
v_call: TRBV6-2/TRBV6-3
cdr3_nt: TGTGCCAGCAGCCCCAGTCTAGCCAAAAACATTCAGTACTTC
cdr3_aa: CASSPSLAKNIQYF

j_call: TRBJ1-6
d_call: .
clone_size: .
v_call: TRBV7-8
cdr3_nt: TGTGCCAGCAGCTTACAGGGCAACTCACCCCTCCACTTT
cdr3_aa: CASSLQGNSPLHF

j_call: TRBJ1-6
d_call: .
clone_size: few
v_call: TRBV5-1
cdr3_nt: TGCGCCAGCAGCTGGGACACGCCTACGCAGGGGACCCTCCACTTT
cdr3_aa: CASSWDTPTQGTLHF

j_call: TRBJ2-2
d_call: .
clone_size: .
v_call: TRBV24-1
cdr3_nt: TGTGCCACCGCTCTGGGGGGGGCCAACACCGGGGAGCTGTTTTTT
cdr3_aa: CATALGGANTGELFF

j_call: TRBJ2-3
d_call: TRBD1
clone_size: .
v_call: TRBV27
cdr3_nt: TGTGCCAGCAGGGACACAGGGGGCACAGATACGCAGTATTTT
cdr3_aa: CASRDTGGTDTQYF

j_call: TRBJ2-4
d_call: .
clone_size: .
v_call: TRBV6-5
cdr3_nt: TGTGCCAGCAGAGCTGACAGCACCAAAAACATTCAGTACTTC
cdr3_aa: CASRADSTKNIQYF

j_call: TRBJ1-5
d_call: .
clone_size: .
v_call: TRBV6-6
cdr3_nt: TGTGCCAGCAGTCGGAGCCTAAATCAGCCCCAGCATTTT
cdr3_aa: CASSRSLNQPQHF

j_call: TRBJ1-3
d_call: TRBD1
clone_size: .
v_call: TRBV28
cdr3_nt: TGTGCCAGCACCCTAGCGTCAGGGGGCGGGGGAAACACCATATATTTT
cdr3_aa: CASTLASGGGGNTIYF

j_call: TRBJ1-4
d_call: .
clone_size: .
v_call: TRBV4-1
cdr3_nt: TGCGCCAGCAGCCGCACAGGCGCAACTAATGAAAAACTGTTTTTT
cdr3_aa: CASSRTGATNEKLFF

j_call: TRBJ2-2
d_call: .
clone_size: .
v_call: TRBV7-3
cdr3_nt: TGTGCCAGCAGCTACGGCGGGGAGCTGTTTTTT
cdr3_aa: CASSYGGELFF

j_call: TRBJ1-5
d_call: .
clone_size: medium-sized
v_call: TRBV24-1
cdr3_nt: TGTGCCACCAGTGACTCGGGGGAGGCCCAGCATTTT
cdr3_aa: CATSDSGEAQHF

j_call: TRBJ2-4
d_call: .
clone_size: .
v_call: TRBV30
cdr3_nt: TGTGCCTGGAGTGTAGGAGGGATACTAGATAGCAAAAACATTCAGTACTTC
cdr3_aa: CAWSVGGILDSKNIQYF

j_call: TRBJ1-4
d_call: .
clone_size: .
v_call: TRBV19
cdr3_nt: TGTGCCAGTAGTAGGGGGGTAACTAATGAAAAACTGTTTTTT
cdr3_aa: CASSRGVTNEKLFF

j_call: TRBJ1-5
d_call: TRBD1
clone_size: few
v_call: TRBV30
cdr3_nt: TGTGCCTGGAGTATAGGACAGGGAGGGCATAGCAATCAGCCCCAGCATTTT
cdr3_aa: CAWSIGQGGHSNQPQHF

j_call: TRBJ1-5
d_call: TRBD1
clone_size: few
v_call: TRBV15
cdr3_nt: TGTGCCACCAGCAGAGCCTGGGGACAGGGGAATCAGCCCCAGCATTTT
cdr3_aa: CATSRAWGQGNQPQHF

j_call: TRBJ2-1
d_call: TRBD1
clone_size: .
v_call: TRBV27
cdr3_nt: TGTGCCAGCAGTCCATCTCCGGACAGGGAAGGAGACAATGAGCAGTTCTTC
cdr3_aa: CASSPSPDREGDNEQFF

j_call: TRBJ1-2
d_call: .
clone_size: .
v_call: TRBV6-6
cdr3_nt: TGTGCCAGCAGTTACGGCGGCACTAACTATGGCTACACCTTC
cdr3_aa: CASSYGGTNYGYTF

j_call: TRBJ1-1
d_call: TRBD1
clone_size: .
v_call: TRBV14
cdr3_nt: TGTGCCAGCAGCCCGAGGACAGGGTGGAACACTGAAGCTTTCTTT
cdr3_aa: CASSPRTGWNTEAFF

j_call: TRBJ1-5
d_call: TRBD1
clone_size: .
v_call: TRBV5-8
cdr3_nt: TGTGCCAGCAGCTCGGGACAGGGGGCTGAGCCCCAGCATTTT
cdr3_aa: CASSSGQGAEPQHF